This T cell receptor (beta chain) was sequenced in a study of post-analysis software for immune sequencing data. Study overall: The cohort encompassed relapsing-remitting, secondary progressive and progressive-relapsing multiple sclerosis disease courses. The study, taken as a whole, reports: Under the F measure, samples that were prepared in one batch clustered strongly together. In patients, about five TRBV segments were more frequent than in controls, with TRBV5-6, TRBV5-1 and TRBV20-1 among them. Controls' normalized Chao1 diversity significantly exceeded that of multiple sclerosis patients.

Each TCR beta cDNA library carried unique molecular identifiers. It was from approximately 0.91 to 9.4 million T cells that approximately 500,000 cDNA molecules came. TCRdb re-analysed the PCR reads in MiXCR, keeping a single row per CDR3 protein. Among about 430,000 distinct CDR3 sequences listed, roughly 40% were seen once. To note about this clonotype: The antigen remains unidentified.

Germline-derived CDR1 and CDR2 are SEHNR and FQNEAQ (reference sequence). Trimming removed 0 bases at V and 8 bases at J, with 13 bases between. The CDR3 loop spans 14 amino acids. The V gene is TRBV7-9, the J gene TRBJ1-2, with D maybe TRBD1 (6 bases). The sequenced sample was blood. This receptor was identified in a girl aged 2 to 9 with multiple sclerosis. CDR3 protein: CASSLASGAVGYTF. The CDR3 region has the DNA TGTGCCAGCAGCTTAGCGTCGGGGGCCGTGGGCTACACCTTC.